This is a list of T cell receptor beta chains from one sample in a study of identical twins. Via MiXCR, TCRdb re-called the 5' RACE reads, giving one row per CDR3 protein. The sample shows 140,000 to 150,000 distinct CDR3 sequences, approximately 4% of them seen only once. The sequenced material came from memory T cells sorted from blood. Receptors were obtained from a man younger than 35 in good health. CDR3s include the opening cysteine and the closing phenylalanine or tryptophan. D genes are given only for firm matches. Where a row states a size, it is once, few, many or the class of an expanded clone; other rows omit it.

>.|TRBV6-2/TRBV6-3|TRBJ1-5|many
TGTGCCAGCAGCCCCCGGGGTTATAGCAATCAGCCCCAGCATTTT
CASSPRGYSNQPQHF
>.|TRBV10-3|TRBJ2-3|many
TGTGCCATCAGTGGCGGGGCCACAGATACGCAGTATTTT
CAISGGATDTQYF
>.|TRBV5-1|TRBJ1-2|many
TGCGCCAGCAGCCGGCTGACAGACTATGGCTACACCTTC
CASSRLTDYGYTF
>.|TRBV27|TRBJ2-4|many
TGTGCCAGCACCCCCAGAGGTGGGGGGCTGAACATTCAGTACTTC
CASTPRGGGLNIQYF
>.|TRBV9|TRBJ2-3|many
TGTGCCAGCAGCCCAGGGGCCAGGGCAGATACGCAGTATTTT
CASSPGARADTQYF
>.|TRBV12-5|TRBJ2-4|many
TGTGCTAGTGGTTTGGAGGCGGGCCTAAAAAACATTCAGTACTTC
CASGLEAGLKNIQYF
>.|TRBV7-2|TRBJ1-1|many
TGTGCCAGCAGCCCCGACCCGGTTCAGCACGCTGAAGCTTTCTTT
CASSPDPVQHAEAFF
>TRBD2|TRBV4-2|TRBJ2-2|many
TGTGCCAGCAGCCAAGAAGCGGGAACGAACGCCGGGGAGCTGTTTTTT
CASSQEAGTNAGELFF
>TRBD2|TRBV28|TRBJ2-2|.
TGTGCCAGCGGGGGCCAGACTAGCGGGAGCGGTGGCACCGGGGAGCTGTTTTTT
CASGGQTSGSGGTGELFF
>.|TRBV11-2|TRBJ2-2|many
TGTGCCAGCAGCTTAGTCCAGTATACCGGGGAGCTGTTTTTT
CASSLVQYTGELFF
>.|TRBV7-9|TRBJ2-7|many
TGTGCCAGCAGCCCCGGGGGCGGGTATTGGGAGCAGTACTTC
CASSPGGGYWEQYF
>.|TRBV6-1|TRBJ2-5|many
TGTGCCAGCAGTGAACCGTGGGGTCGGGAGACCCAGTACTTC
CASSEPWGRETQYF
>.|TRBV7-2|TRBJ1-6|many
TGTGCCAGCGGGGGGGGCACGGCAAATTCACCCCTCCACTTT
CASGGGTANSPLHF
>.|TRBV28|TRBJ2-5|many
TGTGCCAGCAGTTTAGCCCCGGACAGTCAAGAGACCCAGTACTTC
CASSLAPDSQETQYF
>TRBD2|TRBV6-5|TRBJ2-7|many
TGTGCCAGCAGTAACGGGAGGGGACTAGCGGGCTACGAGCAGTACTTC
CASSNGRGLAGYEQYF
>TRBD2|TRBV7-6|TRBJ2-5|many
TGTGCCAGCAGCTTAAGCGGGAAGGCACAAGAGACCCAGTACTTC
CASSLSGKAQETQYF
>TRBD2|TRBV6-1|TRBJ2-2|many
TGTGCCAGCAGCCCGTGGACTAGCGGGATCGGGGAGCTGTTTTTT
CASSPWTSGIGELFF
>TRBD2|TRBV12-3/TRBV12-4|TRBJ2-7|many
TGTGCCAGCAGTTTACTAGCGGGAGAATCGTACTTC
CASSLLAGESYF
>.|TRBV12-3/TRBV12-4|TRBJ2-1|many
TGTGCCAGCAGTCCTCAGGGGCCCGAGTTCTTC
CASSPQGPEFF
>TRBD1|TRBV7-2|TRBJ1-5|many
TGTGCCAGCAGTCGCCTCACAGGGGGTAGTCAGCCCCAGCATTTT
CASSRLTGGSQPQHF
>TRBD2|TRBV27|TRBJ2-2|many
TGTGCCACGGGACTAGCGGGACTGAACACCGGGGAGCTGTTTTTT
CATGLAGLNTGELFF
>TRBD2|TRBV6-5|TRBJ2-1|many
TGTGCCAGCAGTTACTCGATGCCGCGTCCGGGAGGGCATCATGAGCAGTTCTTC
CASSYSMPRPGGHHEQFF
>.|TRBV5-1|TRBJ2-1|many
TGCGCCAGCAGCTTGATATCCCATAAATATTACAATGAGCAGTTCTTC
CASSLISHKYYNEQFF
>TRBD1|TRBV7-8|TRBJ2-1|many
TGTGCCAGCAGCTTACGGACAGGGGAACGCTCCTACAATGAGCAGTTCTTC
CASSLRTGERSYNEQFF
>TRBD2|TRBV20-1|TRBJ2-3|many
TGCAGTGCTAGACGGACTAGCGGAAGCACAGATACGCAGTATTTT
CSARRTSGSTDTQYF
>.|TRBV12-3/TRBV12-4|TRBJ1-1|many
TGTGCCAGCTCCGAAAGGTTGGGGGGCCTTGAAGCTTTCTTT
CASSERLGGLEAFF
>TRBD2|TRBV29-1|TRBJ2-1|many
TGCAGCGTTAGGGCTAGCGGGAGCCCCTACAATGAGCAGTTCTTC
CSVRASGSPYNEQFF
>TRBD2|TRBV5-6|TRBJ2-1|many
TGTGCCAGCAGCTTGGGTCGGCTAGCGGGAGAGTATGAGCAGTTCTTC
CASSLGRLAGEYEQFF
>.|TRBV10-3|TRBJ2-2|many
TGTGCCATCAGTGACCCGGGCCCGGGCGGGGAGCTGTTTTTT
CAISDPGPGGELFF
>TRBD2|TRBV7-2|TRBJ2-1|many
TGTGCCGGACGCCTAGCGGGAGTAACCTACAATGAGCAGTTCTTC
CAGRLAGVTYNEQFF
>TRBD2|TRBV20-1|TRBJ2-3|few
TGCAGTGCTAGAGATCTAACTAGCGGGAGTCTAAATACGCAGTATTTT
CSARDLTSGSLNTQYF
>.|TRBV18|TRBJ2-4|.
TGTGCCAGCTCACCGCTCCCCGGGAGTCAGAAGTACATTCAGTACTTC
CASSPLPGSQKYIQYF
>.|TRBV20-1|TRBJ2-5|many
TGCAGTGCCCGCGACGGGACGAAGGCCCCTGGAGCCCAGTACTTC
CSARDGTKAPGAQYF
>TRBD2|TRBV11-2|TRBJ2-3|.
TGTGCCAGCAGCTTACGACTAGCGGCAGGCAGGGGGGGAGATACGCAGTATTTT
CASSLRLAAGRGGDTQYF
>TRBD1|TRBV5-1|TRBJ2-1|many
TGCGCCAGCAGCACCCGGGACAGGACTACCCTCTCCTACAATGAGCAGTTCTTC
CASSTRDRTTLSYNEQFF
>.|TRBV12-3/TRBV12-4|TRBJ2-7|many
TGTGCCAGCAGTTTAGAGCTAGGAGAGCAGTACTTC
CASSLELGEQYF
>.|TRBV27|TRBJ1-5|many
TGTGCCAGCAGTTCTCTCCTCTATCAGCCCCAGCATTTT
CASSSLLYQPQHF
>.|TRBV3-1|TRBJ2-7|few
TGTGCCAGCAGCCTTGTCCCGTACGAGCAGTACTTC
CASSLVPYEQYF
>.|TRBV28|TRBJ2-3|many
TGTGCCAGCAGTTTCTTAGGGGTGGTCGGGGGAAACACAGATACGCAGTATTTT
CASSFLGVVGGNTDTQYF
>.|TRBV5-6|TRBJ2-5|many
TGTGCCAGCAGCTTGTGGGGCTTTATGGGGGAGACCCAGTACTTC
CASSLWGFMGETQYF
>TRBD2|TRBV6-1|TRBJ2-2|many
TGTGCCAGCGAAAGCGGGGTCGACACCGGGGAGCTGTTTTTT
CASESGVDTGELFF
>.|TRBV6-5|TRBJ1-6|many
TGTGCCAGCAGTTACTCGATTGGGCAGGGAGTTTATAATTCACCCCTCCACTTT
CASSYSIGQGVYNSPLHF
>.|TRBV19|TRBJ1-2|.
TGTGCCAGTCGACGGGTTGGCTACACCTTC
CASRRVGYTF
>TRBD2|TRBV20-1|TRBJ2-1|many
TGCAGTGCTAGGGGCAGGACTAGCGGGAGCAATGAGCAGTTCTTC
CSARGRTSGSNEQFF
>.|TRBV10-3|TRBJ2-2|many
TGTGCCATCAGTGACTGGTCTCGGAAGGGGAACAACACCGGGGAGCTGTTTTTT
CAISDWSRKGNNTGELFF
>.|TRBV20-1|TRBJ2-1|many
TGCAGTGCTAGAGGGGGGACTGGGATGGTAAATGAGCAGTTCTTC
CSARGGTGMVNEQFF
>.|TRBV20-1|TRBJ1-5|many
TGCAGTGCTATGGCCGAGTGGGGGGGGCCCCAGCATTTT
CSAMAEWGGPQHF
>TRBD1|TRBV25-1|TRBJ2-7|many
TGTGCCAGCAGTGGGGGGACAGGGGCATACTACGAGCAGTACTTC
CASSGGTGAYYEQYF
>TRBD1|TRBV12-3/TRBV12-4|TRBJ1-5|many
TGTGCCAGCAGTTTACGGGGACAGGGCAATCAGCCCCAGCATTTT
CASSLRGQGNQPQHF
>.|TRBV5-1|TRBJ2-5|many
TGCGCCAGCAGCGCGGGACGGCTACAAGAGACCCAGTACTTC
CASSAGRLQETQYF
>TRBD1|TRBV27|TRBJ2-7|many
TGTGCCAGGACGACAGGGCCCTCCTACGAGCAGTACTTC
CARTTGPSYEQYF
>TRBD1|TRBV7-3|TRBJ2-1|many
TGTGCCAGCAGCTTAGCAGGCAGGGGGCTGTTGGATGAGCAGTTCTTC
CASSLAGRGLLDEQFF
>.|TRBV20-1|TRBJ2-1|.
TGCAGTGCTTGGCCCCTCGTAAGTAATGAGCAGTTCTTC
CSAWPLVSNEQFF
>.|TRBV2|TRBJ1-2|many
TGTGCCAGCAGGGGAGTTGTTTATGGCTACACCTTC
CASRGVVYGYTF
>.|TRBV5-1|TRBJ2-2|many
TGCGCCAGCAGCCTTGGACGGACCACCACCGGGGAGCTGTTTTTT
CASSLGRTTTGELFF
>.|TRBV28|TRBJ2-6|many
TGTGCCAGTTACAGCCTGTCTGGGGCCAACGTCCTGACTTTC
CASYSLSGANVLTF
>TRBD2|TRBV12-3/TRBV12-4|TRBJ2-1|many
TGTGCCAGCAGTTTCGGGACTAGCAATGAGCAGTTCTTC
CASSFGTSNEQFF